The 20 T cell receptor beta chains listed next were all sequenced from one sample in a study of CD8+CD57+ T cells in acquired aplastic anemia. Patients selected for sequencing had displayed CD8+CD57+ cell expansion by flow cytometry. Genomic DNA acted as the template from which TCR beta VDJ combination and CDR3 sequence profiling were carried out. MiXCR was run by TCRdb on the reads, yielding one entry per CDR3 protein. The sample contains a few hundred thousand distinct CDR3 sequences, around three fifths of which appear only once. Sequenced input: sorted CD4+, CD8+, or CD8+CD57+ T cells (not recorded which) from PBMCs. Receptors were obtained from a human donor with aplastic anemia.

As for this clonotype: A much larger clone lies one base from this, so it may be a read error. CDR3 bases: TGTGCCATCAGCCACGGGGCAGCTTTTAATGAAAAACTGTTTTTT. Translating it yields CAISHGAAFNEKLFF. The V and J genes are TRBV10-3 and TRBJ1-4; possible D gene TRBD1, 5 bases. From germline, CDR1 is ENHRY and CDR2 SYGVKD. V dropped 6 bases and J dropped 4 bases, with 15 bases sitting between them. The CDR3 sequence is 15 residues long.

This chain uses TRBV6-5 with TRBJ1-2; no firm D call. The CDR3 loop spans 14 amino acids. From germline, CDR1 is MNHEY and CDR2 SVGAGI. V lost 0 bases, J lost 7 bases, and 12 bases lay in between. The CDR3 DNA is TGTGCCAGCAGTTACTCCGGGCAGGTTGGTGGCTACACCTTC. Translation: CASSYSGQVGGYTF.

The chain combines TRBV29-1 with TRBJ2-7, with 12 bases that match TRBD1. In germline, CDR1 is SQVTM, CDR2 ANQGSEA. This CDR3 has 13 amino acids. V was pared by 6 bases and J by 5 bases, with 5 bases of the junction left unmatched. The CDR3 reads CSVAGQGAHEQYF. CDR3 coding DNA: TGCAGCGTCGCGGGACAGGGGGCCCACGAGCAGTACTTC.

This clonotype came up a few times. The V gene is TRBV10-3, the J gene TRBJ2-2; no clear D gene. V was shortened by 8 bases and J by 15 bases, with 19 bases between the two germline ends. Per the germline V gene, CDR1 is ENHRY and CDR2 is SYGVKD. The CDR3 consists of 12 residues. CDR3 region: CAIGGTDLMVFF. The CDR3, as DNA: TGTGCCATCGGTGGTACGGACCTCATGGTGTTTTTT.

This clonotype was seen many times. CDR3 in DNA: TGTGCCAGCAGCCCCCATCCTGGGGAAAAACTGTTTTTT. Amino acid sequence: CASSPHPGEKLFF. The genes are TRBV9 and TRBJ1-4; unclear D gene. The CDR3 covers 13 residues. Germline V gene sequence: CDR1 SGDLS, CDR2 YYNGEE. V lost 4 bases, J lost 8 bases, and 12 bases lay in between.

This chain links TRBV19 with TRBJ2-7, with 7 bases that match TRBD1. CDR1 LNHDA and CDR2 SQIVND come from the germline V gene (reference sequence). With V trimmed by 1 base and J by 4 bases, 4 bases remained unmatched. This CDR3 is 14 amino acids long. This CDR3 is CASSIAGTAYEQYF. The DNA for the CDR3 is TGTGCCAGTAGTATAGCCGGGACAGCGTACGAGCAGTACTTC.

V usage is TRBV2 and J usage is TRBJ1-6, with D possibly TRBD1 on 5 matching bases. The germline V gene encodes CDR1 SNHLY and CDR2 FYNNEI. Trimming shortened V by 7 bases and J by 10 bases, and 8 bases separated the two germline ends. The CDR3 sequence is 11 residues long. This CDR3 is CASKGLSPLHF. The CDR3 DNA sequence: TGTGCCAGCAAGGGACTATCACCCCTCCACTTT.

The V and J genes are TRBV7-9 and TRBJ1-6, with TRBD1 matching 7 bases. Per germline, CDR1 SEHNR and CDR2 FQNEAQ (reference sequence). This CDR3 is 16 amino acids long. Trimming removed 5 bases from V and 8 bases from J; junction bases left unmatched: 12. CDR3 loop: CASSALRFRGDSPLHF. The CDR3 nucleotides read TGTGCCAGCAGCGCCCTTAGGTTCAGGGGGGATTCACCCCTCCACTTT.

This chain joins TRBV20-1 and TRBJ1-3; maybe TRBD1 (5 bases). Deletions cut 3 bases from V and 4 bases from J, with 13 bases between. This CDR3 has 14 residues. Looked up from germline, CDR1 is DFQATT and CDR2 is SNEGSKA (reference sequence). CDR3 nucleotides: TGCAGTGCTAGCTCAGGGATCTCAGGAAACACCATATATTTT. Translation gives CSASSGISGNTIYF.

V and J are TRBV3-1 and TRBJ1-1; D remains unclear. Deletions cut 3 bases from V and 4 bases from J, with 12 bases between. CDR1 is LGHDT, CDR2 YNNKEL, per germline (reference sequence). The CDR3 runs to 14 residues. Here the CDR3 reads CASSQVLGRTEAFF. The DNA for the CDR3 is TGTGCCAGCAGCCAGGTGCTCGGGCGCACTGAAGCTTTCTTT.

The rearrangement joins TRBV5-1 to TRBJ1-2; no clear D gene. Trimming stripped 0 bases from V and 6 bases from J, with 15 bases between. The CDR3 totals 15 residues. From germline, CDR1 is SGHRS and CDR2 YFSETQ. DNA of the CDR3: TGCGCCAGCAGCTTGGATCTGGGATTCGTAAATGGCTACACCTTC. Translated: CASSLDLGFVNGYTF.

This clonotype was recorded a few times. The gene calls are TRBV7-3 and TRBJ2-2; weak D call: TRBD2 (5 bases). Deletions cut 4 bases from V and 5 bases from J, with 11 bases between. The CDR3 sequence is 14 residues long. Germline CDR1 and CDR2: SGHTA and FQGTGA. The CDR3: CASSSATGTGELFF. CDR3 coding DNA: TGTGCCAGCAGCTCAGCAACGGGGACCGGGGAGCTGTTTTTT.

The chain joins TRBV7-4 to TRBJ2-7; TRBD1 matches 7 bases. The CDR3 runs 15 residues. Germline lookup yields CDR1 SGHVT and CDR2 SQSDAQ. After removal of 8 bases from V and 0 bases from J, the junction contained 10 bases not matched to a gene. The CDR3 loop reads CASLNSGDSSYEQYF. CDR3 DNA: TGTGCCAGCTTAAATTCAGGGGACAGCTCCTACGAGCAGTACTTC.

The chain recombines TRBV4-2 with TRBJ2-7; either TRBD1 or TRBD2 may fit D (5 bases each). Germline V gene data show CDR1 as LGHNA and CDR2 as YNFKEQ. CDR3 length: 15 residues. V was shortened by 0 bases and J by 3 bases, with 12 bases between the two germline ends. Written as DNA, the CDR3 is TGTGCCAGCAGCCAAGATCTGGGACCCTTCTACGAGCAGTACTTC. Its protein product is CASSQDLGPFYEQYF.

The chain employs TRBV20-1 and TRBJ2-1; perhaps TRBD1 as D (7 bases). The V gene lost 3 bases and the J gene lost 6 bases, with 12 bases spanning the gap. Germline V gives CDR1 DFQATT, CDR2 SNEGSKA (reference sequence). This CDR3 contains 13 residues. CDR3 loop: CSAREGASNEQFF. CDR3 bases: TGCAGTGCTAGGGAGGGGGCAAGCAATGAGCAGTTCTTC.

This clonotype has a count of ten or more. The chain carries TRBV12-3 or TRBV12-4 and TRBJ2-1; 12 positions agree with TRBD2. The V segment lost 6 bases and the J segment 6 bases; nucleotides outside the gene matches: 3. The CDR3 extends over 14 amino acids. CDR3: CASSKTSGSNEQFF. Written as DNA, the CDR3 is TGTGCCAGCAGCAAGACTAGCGGGAGCAATGAGCAGTTCTTC.

This clonotype was found many times. The chain joins TRBV25-1 to TRBJ2-1, with D perhaps TRBD1 or TRBD2 (5 bases each). The V gene lost 1 base and the J gene lost 0 bases, with 7 bases spanning the gap. The CDR3 length is 15 residues. Germline CDR1 is MGHDK and CDR2 is SYGVNS. The CDR3 coding sequence is TGTGCCAGCAGTGAATCAGGGAGCTCCTACAATGAGCAGTTCTTC. Translating it yields CASSESGSSYNEQFF.

This chain connects TRBV19 to TRBJ2-2; TRBD1 matches at 9 bases. V lost 5 bases and J lost 4; bases outside the gene matches: 5. This CDR3 comprises 15 residues. Germline loops: CDR1 LNHDA, CDR2 SQIVND (reference sequence). The CDR3 DNA reads TGTGCCAGTAGTCGGGGACAGGGAATCACCGGGGAGCTGTTTTTT. Its protein is CASSRGQGITGELFF.

This clonotype showed up many times. V gene TRBV5-8 combines with J gene TRBJ2-2, with 8 nucleotides matching TRBD1. CDR3 size: 15 residues. J was trimmed by 5 bases and V by 5 bases; bases with no gene match: 8. Germline CDR1 reads SGHTS; CDR2 reads YDEGEE. The CDR3 coding sequence is TGTGCCAGCAGGGGAACAGGGGGACGGACCGGGGAGCTGTTTTTT. Its translation is CASRGTGGRTGELFF.

The rearrangement links TRBV10-2 to TRBJ2-3; 15 nucleotides align to TRBD2. The V and J ends lost 7 bases and 4 bases, in that order; junction bases with no gene match: 3. The CDR3 covers 15 residues. CDR1 and CDR2 (germline): WSHSY, SAAADI. The CDR3 sequence is CASTGLAGGPDTQYF. CDR3 nucleotide sequence: TGCGCCAGCACGGGACTAGCGGGGGGCCCAGATACGCAGTATTTT.